This T cell receptor (beta chain) stems from a study of technical replicates of blood from a few donors. The data were produced by immunoSEQ multiplex PCR, yet TCRdb's version contains in-frame clones alone and is incomplete. The sample has nearly 95,000 clones; 90% to 96% are singletons. The TCR was taken from a human donor in good health. The sample taken for sequencing was T cells isolated from PBMCs.

CDR3 protein: CSVIGTGLSYEQYF. Written as DNA, the CDR3 is TGCAGCGTGATTGGGACAGGGCTTTCCTACGAGCAGTACTTC. The V and J genes are TRBV29-1 and TRBJ2-7, with TRBD1 matching over 9 bases. This CDR3 spans 14 amino acids. With 6 bases clipped from V and 1 base from J, the junction kept 7 bases outside the gene matches. From germline, CDR1 is SQVTM and CDR2 ANQGSEA.